Reported below is one T cell receptor beta chain. Its antigen is not identified. This record comes from a study of somatic mutations in cytotoxic T cells in rheumatoid arthritis. Study conclusions and caveats: Relative to age-matched healthy controls, rheumatoid arthritis patients did not differ significantly in CD8+ T-cell clonality.

Positive magnetic bead selection was used to isolate CD4+ and CD8+ cells; purity was checked by flow cytometry. Using immunoSEQ multiplex PCR, the repertoire was profiled, and TCRdb retains in-frame clones only, with some absent. Of around 15,000 clones detected, roughly three quarters appear once; the ten largest clones hold roughly 7.4%. The sequenced sample consisted of CD8+ T cells sorted from blood. This receptor was identified in an adult with rheumatoid arthritis.

As DNA, the CDR3 is TGTGCCAGCAGCCATCCAGGGGGTGGTTATGGCTACACCTTC. This encodes CASSHPGGGYGYTF. This chain joins TRBV7-9 and TRBJ1-2, with 7 bases lining up with TRBD1. The CDR3 is 14 amino acids. CDR1 and CDR2 from the germline V gene are SEHNR and FQNEAQ (reference sequence). V shed 5 bases, J shed 5 bases, and the junction held 8 bases outside the gene matches.